This TCR beta chain was identified during a study of T cell changes during pregnancy in multiple sclerosis. Clones were read by immunoSEQ multiplex PCR, and TCRdb kept only the in-frame ones, dropping some. The data hold around 78,000 clones, with 91% observed a single time. The germline V gene encodes CDR1 KGHSH and CDR2 LQKENI. Unmatched junction bases numbered 3, after V lost 2 bases and J lost 3 bases. This CDR3 has 14 residues. This clone showed up just a few times. This chain connects TRBV18 to TRBJ2-7; 8 positions agree with TRBD2. The sequencing here drew on peripheral blood, taken in the third trimester of pregnancy. The receptor comes from a female donor in good health, enrolled as a control in a pregnancy study. CDR3 sequence reads: CASSPAAGGYEQYF. The CDR3 nucleotides read TGTGCCAGCTCACCAGCGGCGGGAGGCTACGAGCAGTACTTC.